This T cell receptor (beta chain) was recorded in a study of blood T cell repertoires in COVID-19. Original methodology: Amplification of reference gene primers provided the estimated nucleated cell counts. Only in-frame clones appear in the TCRdb table, and some are missing; sequencing was by immunoSEQ multiplex PCR. Clonal size and the V and J genes are those of that table, whereas D and trimming came from the DNA. Among 150,000 to 200,000 clones listed, 80% to 85% were seen once. The CDR3 consists of 14 residues. The germline V gene encodes CDR1 LNHDA and CDR2 SQIVND (reference sequence). Trimming removed 3 bases from V and 2 bases from J, with 10 bases in between.

Sample: peripheral blood. The clonotype was recovered from a human donor with acute or convalescent COVID-19. The donor label of this sample is uncertain. The genes are TRBV19 and TRBJ1-1; no firm D call. This CDR3 reads CASSIPVTNTEAFF. CDR3 coding DNA: TGTGCCAGTAGTATCCCTGTAACAAACACTGAAGCTTTCTTT. The full variable domain, completed using reference TRBV19 and TRBJ1-1, is DGGITQSPKYLFRKEGQNVTLSCEQNLNHDAMYWYRQDPGQGLRLIYYSQIVNDFQKGDIAEGYSVSREKKESFPLTVTSAQKNPTAFYLCASSIPVTNTEAFFGQGTRLTVV.